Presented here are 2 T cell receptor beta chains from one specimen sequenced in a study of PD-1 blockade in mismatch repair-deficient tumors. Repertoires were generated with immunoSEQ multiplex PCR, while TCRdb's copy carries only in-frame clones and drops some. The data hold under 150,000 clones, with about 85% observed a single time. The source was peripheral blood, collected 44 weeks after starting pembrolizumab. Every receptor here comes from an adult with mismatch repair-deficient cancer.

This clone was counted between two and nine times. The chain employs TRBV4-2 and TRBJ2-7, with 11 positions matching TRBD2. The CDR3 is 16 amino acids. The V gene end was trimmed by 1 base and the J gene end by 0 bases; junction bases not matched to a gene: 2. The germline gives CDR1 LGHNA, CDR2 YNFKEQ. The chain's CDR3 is CASSQGSGRASYEQYF. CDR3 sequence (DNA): TGTGCCAGCAGCCAAGGTAGCGGGAGGGCCTCCTACGAGCAGTACTTC.

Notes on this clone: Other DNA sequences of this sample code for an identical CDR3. CDR3 protein: CASSPGTSSYNEQFF. CDR3 in DNA: TGTGCCAGCAGCCCCGGGACTAGCTCCTACAATGAGCAGTTCTTC. The chain carries TRBV27 and TRBJ2-1; 8 positions match TRBD2. The germline CDR1 and CDR2 sequences are MNHEY and SMNVEV (reference sequence). V was pared by 6 bases and J by 0 bases, with 4 bases of the junction left unmatched. The CDR3 spans 15 residues.